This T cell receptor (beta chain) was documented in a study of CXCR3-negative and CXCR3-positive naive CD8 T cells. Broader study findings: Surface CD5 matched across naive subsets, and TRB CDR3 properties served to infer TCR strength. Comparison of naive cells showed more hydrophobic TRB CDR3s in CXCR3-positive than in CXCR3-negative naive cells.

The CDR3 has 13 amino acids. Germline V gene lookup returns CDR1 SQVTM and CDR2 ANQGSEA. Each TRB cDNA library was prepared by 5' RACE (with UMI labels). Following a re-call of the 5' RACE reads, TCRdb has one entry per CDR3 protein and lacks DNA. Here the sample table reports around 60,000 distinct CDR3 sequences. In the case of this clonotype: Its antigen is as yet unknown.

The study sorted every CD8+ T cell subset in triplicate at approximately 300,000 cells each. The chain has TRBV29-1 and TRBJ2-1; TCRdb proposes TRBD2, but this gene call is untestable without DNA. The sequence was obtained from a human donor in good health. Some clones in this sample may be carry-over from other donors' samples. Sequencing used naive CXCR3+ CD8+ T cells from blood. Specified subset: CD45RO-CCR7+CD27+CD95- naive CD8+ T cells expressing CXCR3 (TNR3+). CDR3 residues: CSARGGLSNEQFF.